This note documents a single TCR beta chain sequence. Its antigen remains unknown. Unique molecular identifiers were built into the TCRbeta library. TCRdb independently ran MiXCR on the PCR reads; one entry per CDR3 protein. The sample lists about 90,000 distinct CDR3 sequences, 15% occurring once. Germline CDR1 SGHVS, CDR2 FQNEAQ. V shed 5 bases and J shed 2 bases, with 19 bases lying between them. The CDR3 runs 17 residues. This sample is drawn from a study of T-cell reconstitution after alpha-beta-depleted transplantation in children. Study findings and constraints: Counts and diversity of T cells one year after transplant came mostly from newly produced T cells. High day-60 TCRbeta diversity in some patients came from surviving recipient T cells and thymic progenitors. It was reported that alpha-beta T cells came from several hundred expanded graft clones (about two months after transplant).

The receptor comes from a male patient aged 2 to 9 who had a stem cell transplant for acute lymphoblastic leukemia, so the T cells may come from the graft donor. The rearrangement joins TRBV7-8 to TRBJ1-5; tentative D call: TRBD1 (5 bases). Here the sequenced sample was PBMCs, mostly from graft donor cells, taken 180 days after TCRalphabeta/CD19-depleted stem cell transplant. The CDR3 nucleotides are TGTGCCAGCAGCCCTATAGGGCCCCAGGGAGGCAATCAGCCCCAGCATTTT. It specifies CASSPIGPQGGNQPQHF. The full variable domain, with the rest looked up from reference TRBV7-8 and TRBJ1-5, is GAGVSQSPRYKVAKRGQDVALRCDPISGHVSLFWYQQALGQGPEFLTYFQNEAQLDKSGLPSDRFFAERPEGSVSTLKIQRTQQEDSAVYLCASSPIGPQGGNQPQHFGDGTRLSIL.